A single sample is the source of the 8 T cell receptor beta chains below, sequenced in a study of neurological immune-mediated disorders. TCRdb fed the 5' RACE reads into MiXCR, producing one record per CDR3 protein. The table has tens of thousands of distinct CDR3 sequences, 3% to 4% seen once. Sequenced sample: PBMCs. The receptors were gathered from a man aged 40-49 years with multiple sclerosis.

This clonotype has a count of ten or more. Possible read error: a much larger clone is one base away. This chain links TRBV29-1 with TRBJ2-7, with D possibly being TRBD2 (6 bases). Germline CDR1 is SQVTM and CDR2 is ANQGSEA. The CDR3 is made up of 12 amino acids. The V and J ends lost 3 bases and 7 bases respectively, with 13 bases between them. The CDR3 loop reads CSVEGLQKEQYF. DNA for the CDR3: TGCAGCGTTGAGGGACTCCAAAAAGAGCAGTACTTC.

This clonotype appeared many times. This rearrangement joins TRBV5-1 to TRBJ1-2; perhaps TRBD1 as D (5 bases). V lost 0 bases, J lost 5 bases, and 14 bases lay in between. Looked up from germline, CDR1 is SGHRS and CDR2 is YFSETQ. This CDR3 has 15 amino acids. CDR3 nucleotides: TGCGCCAGCAGCTTGGACCAGGGAGAGATATATGGCTACACCTTC. Its translation: CASSLDQGEIYGYTF.

This clonotype was seen many times. The chain couples TRBV6-6 to TRBJ2-5; perhaps TRBD1 as D (6 bases). CDR3 length: 13 amino acids. Germline-derived CDR1 and CDR2 are MNHNY and SVGAGI (reference sequence). The V gene lost 2 bases and the J gene lost 3 bases, with 7 bases spanning the gap. The CDR3: CASSYTGKETQYF. The CDR3 nucleotides read TGTGCCAGCAGTTACACAGGGAAAGAGACCCAGTACTTC.

The CDR3 DNA is TGCGCCAGCAGCCGACTAGCGGGGGGGCTTGGAGATACGCAGTATTTT. Translation gives CASSRLAGGLGDTQYF. V usage is TRBV4-1 and J usage is TRBJ2-3; the match to TRBD2 covers 14 bases. Trimming took 4 bases from V and 5 from J; bases not matched to a gene: 5. The CDR3 has 16 amino acids. Germline V gene data show CDR1 as MGHRA and CDR2 as YSYEKL.

This clonotype came up many times. The chain couples TRBV5-1 to TRBJ2-7; maybe TRBD2 (6 bases). From germline, CDR1 is SGHRS and CDR2 YFSETQ. There are 14 residues in the CDR3. Trimming left V 3 bases short and J 4 bases short, with 14 bases between. The CDR3 is CASSWQEGLYEQYF. The CDR3 nucleotides read TGCGCCAGCAGCTGGCAGGAGGGTTTGTACGAGCAGTACTTC. Combining the CDR3 with reference TRBV5-1 and TRBJ2-7 gives the whole variable domain KAGVTQTPRYLIKTRGQQVTLSCSPISGHRSVSWYQQTPGQGLQFLFEYFSETQRNKGNFPGRFSGRQFSNSRSEMNVSTLELGDSALYLCASSWQEGLYEQYFGPGTRLTVT.

This clonotype was picked up many times. The chain combines TRBV29-1 with TRBJ2-7, with 7 positions matching TRBD2. CDR1 is SQVTM and CDR2 is ANQGSEA in the germline V gene. The CDR3 extends over 13 amino acids. The V and J ends lost 2 bases and 0 bases, in that order; junction bases with no gene match: 1. The CDR3 loop reads CSVERGDSYEQYF. The CDR3, as DNA: TGCAGCGTTGAACGGGGGGACTCCTACGAGCAGTACTTC.

At least ten counts were recorded for this clonotype. The V gene is TRBV7-9, the J gene TRBJ2-3; 14 bases align to TRBD2. This CDR3 comprises 17 residues. Germline trimming cut 4 bases from V and 5 bases from J; bases unmatched to any gene: 8. Germline CDR1 SEHNR, CDR2 FQNEAQ (reference sequence). The CDR3 sequence: CASSSLGLAGVVDTQYF. CDR3 coding DNA: TGTGCCAGCAGCTCCCTGGGACTAGCGGGAGTGGTAGATACGCAGTATTTT. Combining the CDR3 with reference TRBV7-9 and TRBJ2-3 gives the whole variable domain DTGVSQNPRHKITKRGQNVTFRCDPISEHNRLYWYRQTLGQGPEFLTYFQNEAQLEKSRLLSDRFSAERPKGSFSTLEIQRTEQGDSAMYLCASSSLGLAGVVDTQYFGPGTRLTVL.

This clonotype was recorded many times. This chain uses TRBV5-1 with TRBJ2-3, with 10 bases matching TRBD1. The junction had 11 bases not matched to a gene; V was cut back by 5 bases and J by 5 bases. The CDR3 extends over 16 amino acids. Germline CDR1 is SGHRS and CDR2 is YFSETQ. CDR3 region: CASSLPDRGAGDTQYF. CDR3 DNA sequence: TGCGCCAGCAGTCTTCCGGACAGGGGGGCAGGAGATACGCAGTATTTT.